This T cell receptor (beta chain) appears in the sequencing data of a study of T-cell memory formation after mild COVID-19. Study background: TCR clusters were mostly confined to one donor each. Study-level results: Within pre-infection memory, some responding clones were found, suggesting cross-reactive memory joined. Largely, contracting CD4+ clones fell within CM and EM, and contracting CD8+ clones within EMRA.

About this clonotype itself: Its antigen is unknown.

5'RACE primed at constant segments yielded TCR alpha and TCR beta cDNA libraries bearing sample barcodes and UMIs. MiXCR, applied by TCRdb to the 5' RACE reads, yields one record per CDR3 protein. The sample has about 410,000 distinct CDR3 sequences, less than 25% seen once. This CDR3 is built from 15 residues. V lost 5 bases and J lost 2, with 15 bases in between. Germline CDR1 and CDR2: SGHRS and YFSETQ. This clonotype originated in an adult woman who had mild COVID-19 (a few samples of this study predate the infection). Cell type and time point are not known. The sample taken for sequencing was PBMCs or a T cell subset sorted from them (not recorded which). The genes are TRBV5-1 and TRBJ2-3, with D possibly being TRBD2 (6 bases). This chain's CDR3 is CASRWGLEDTDTQYF. DNA of the CDR3: TGCGCCAGCAGATGGGGACTGGAAGACACAGATACGCAGTATTTT.